A selection of T cell receptor beta chains follows, all from one sample in a study of a mutant IDH1 vaccine in newly diagnosed glioma. This table comes from immunoSEQ multiplex PCR, and its TCRdb copy is limited to in-frame clones, with some not included. The sample includes 55,000 or so clones, around nine tenths of them seen just once. No antigens are known for them. The sequencing used PBMCs, collected from a glioma patient whose treatment included an IDH1 peptide vaccine. These receptors all come from a middle-aged man with glioma. Both conserved end residues are part of each CDR3. Each record gives: clone size, V gene, D gene, J gene, CDR3 protein, CDR3 DNA. A D gene is named only where the DNA matches it firmly. Clone size, where shown, is once, few, many, or a class for clones that have expanded.

size: -; V: TRBV15; D: -; J: TRBJ1-1; CDR3: CATSMRLEGLAFF; DNA: TGTGCCACCAGCATGCGTCTAGAGGGACTAGCTTTCTTT
size: -; V: TRBV5-1; D: TRBD2; J: TRBJ2-1; CDR3: CASSLMLAGPYNEQFF; DNA: TGCGCCAGCAGCTTGATGTTAGCGGGCCCCTACAATGAGCAGTTCTTC
size: -; V: TRBV13; D: -; J: TRBJ2-5; CDR3: CASSADLQETQYF; DNA: TGTGCCAGCAGCGCGGACTTGCAAGAGACCCAGTACTTC
size: -; V: TRBV27; D: -; J: TRBJ1-5; CDR3: CASSLGGYSNQPQHF; DNA: TGTGCCAGCAGTTTGGGGGGTTATAGCAATCAGCCCCAGCATTTT
size: -; V: TRBV5-6; D: TRBD1; J: TRBJ1-2; CDR3: CASSFGLGQGVGYTF; DNA: TGTGCCAGCAGCTTCGGTCTGGGACAGGGAGTCGGCTACACCTTC
size: -; V: TRBV6-1; D: -; J: TRBJ1-2; CDR3: CASSPQGTGSYGYTF; DNA: TGTGCCAGCAGTCCACAGGGAACAGGTTCCTATGGCTACACCTTC
size: -; V: TRBV28; D: -; J: TRBJ1-2; CDR3: CASSLSQFYGYTF; DNA: TGTGCCAGCAGTTTATCACAGTTCTATGGCTACACCTTC
size: -; V: TRBV2; D: -; J: TRBJ1-1; CDR3: CASSERVQGRTEAFF; DNA: TGTGCCAGCAGCGAACGGGTACAGGGTCGCACTGAAGCTTTCTTT
size: -; V: TRBV4-1; D: -; J: TRBJ2-3; CDR3: CASSRQGSTDTQYF; DNA: TGCGCCAGCAGCCGGCAGGGTAGCACAGATACGCAGTATTTT
size: once; V: TRBV19; D: -; J: TRBJ1-4; CDR3: CASSIGGSLNEKLFF; DNA: TGTGCCAGTAGTATCGGGGGCAGCCTTAATGAAAAACTGTTTTTT
size: once; V: TRBV28; D: TRBD1; J: TRBJ1-2; CDR3: CASSSDREVGGYTF; DNA: TGTGCCAGCAGTTCCGACAGGGAAGTAGGTGGCTACACCTTC
size: -; V: TRBV27; D: -; J: TRBJ1-1; CDR3: CASSLPGTDTEAFF; DNA: TGTGCCAGCAGTTTACCAGGGACGGACACTGAAGCTTTCTTT
size: -; V: TRBV28; D: -; J: TRBJ1-2; CDR3: CASSLNLYGYTF; DNA: TGTGCCAGCAGTTTGAACCTCTATGGCTACACCTTC
size: -; V: TRBV4-2; D: -; J: TRBJ2-7; CDR3: CASSQAVGTYEQYF; DNA: TGTGCCAGCAGCCAAGCGGTAGGCACCTACGAGCAGTACTTC
size: -; V: TRBV28; D: -; J: TRBJ1-5; CDR3: CASSLSFDQPQHF; DNA: TGTGCCAGCAGTTTATCCTTCGATCAGCCCCAGCATTTT
size: -; V: TRBV4-1; D: -; J: TRBJ1-1; CDR3: CASSQERGSTEAFF; DNA: TGCGCCAGCAGCCAAGAGCGGGGGAGCACTGAAGCTTTCTTT
size: -; V: TRBV9; D: -; J: TRBJ1-2; CDR3: CASSLTGLEGYTF; DNA: TGTGCCAGCAGCCTCACAGGGCTGGAAGGCTACACCTTC
size: -; V: TRBV19; D: -; J: TRBJ1-2; CDR3: CASSFGGNYGYTF; DNA: TGTGCCAGTAGTTTCGGGGGGAACTATGGCTACACCTTC
size: -; V: TRBV28; D: -; J: TRBJ2-5; CDR3: CASSSKETQYF; DNA: TGTGCCAGCAGTTCCAAAGAGACCCAGTACTTC
size: -; V: TRBV18; D: -; J: TRBJ2-1; CDR3: CASSLGSYNEQFF; DNA: TGTGCCAGCTCCCTCGGCTCGTACAATGAGCAGTTCTTC
size: -; V: TRBV27; D: -; J: TRBJ1-2; CDR3: CASSFSPEEDGYTF; DNA: TGTGCCAGCAGTTTTTCCCCCGAGGAAGATGGCTACACCTTC
size: -; V: TRBV29-1; D: -; J: TRBJ1-1; CDR3: CSVESGHHMNTEAFF; DNA: TGCAGCGTTGAGTCCGGACACCACATGAACACTGAAGCTTTCTTT
size: -; V: TRBV2; D: -; J: TRBJ2-1; CDR3: CASSEAAKSSYNEQFF; DNA: TGTGCCAGCAGTGAAGCGGCAAAGTCTTCCTACAATGAGCAGTTCTTC
size: -; V: TRBV29-1; D: -; J: TRBJ2-1; CDR3: CSVRGTRQGTYNEQFF; DNA: TGCAGCGTCCGTGGGACTAGACAGGGGACCTACAATGAGCAGTTCTTC
size: -; V: TRBV18; D: -; J: TRBJ2-7; CDR3: CASSVAVRDEQYF; DNA: TGTGCCAGCTCGGTAGCGGTCCGGGACGAGCAGTACTTC
size: -; V: TRBV7-9; D: -; J: TRBJ1-1; CDR3: CASSFGQKNTEAFF; DNA: TGTGCCAGCAGCTTTGGCCAGAAGAACACTGAAGCTTTCTTT
size: -; V: TRBV4-2; D: -; J: TRBJ2-2; CDR3: CATADSNTGELFF; DNA: TGTGCCACCGCGGACTCGAACACCGGGGAGCTGTTTTTT
size: -; V: TRBV29-1; D: TRBD2; J: TRBJ2-1; CDR3: CSVEELLGWASGSSYNEQFF; DNA: TGCAGCGTTGAAGAGTTGCTGGGATGGGCTAGCGGGAGTTCCTACAATGAGCAGTTCTTC
size: -; V: TRBV11-1; D: -; J: TRBJ2-2; CDR3: CASSLSGELFF; DNA: TGTGCCAGCAGCTTATCTGGGGAGCTGTTTTTT
size: -; V: TRBV9; D: TRBD1; J: TRBJ2-5; CDR3: CASSVGQGETQYF; DNA: TGTGCCAGCAGCGTGGGACAGGGGGAGACCCAGTACTTC
size: -; V: TRBV7-9; D: -; J: TRBJ2-7; CDR3: CASSLDLYEQYF; DNA: TGTGCCAGCAGCTTAGATTTGTACGAGCAGTACTTC
size: -; V: TRBV2; D: -; J: TRBJ1-3; CDR3: CASRHGDTFSGNTIYF; DNA: TGTGCCAGCAGACACGGGGACACTTTCTCTGGAAACACCATATATTTT
size: -; V: TRBV5-6; D: -; J: TRBJ2-5; CDR3: CASSLWAGPKETQYF; DNA: TGTGCCAGCAGCTTGTGGGCAGGCCCAAAAGAGACCCAGTACTTC
size: -; V: TRBV2; D: -; J: TRBJ1-1; CDR3: CASSEWGNTEAFF; DNA: TGTGCCAGCAGTGAATGGGGTAACACTGAAGCTTTCTTT
size: -; V: TRBV5-5; D: TRBD2; J: TRBJ2-7; CDR3: CASSSSGSPSYEQYF; DNA: TGTGCCAGCAGCTCTAGCGGGAGCCCGTCCTACGAGCAGTACTTC
size: -; V: TRBV7-2; D: -; J: TRBJ2-7; CDR3: CASSFLSLYIGRVSYEQYF; DNA: TGTGCCAGCAGCTTTCTTTCTTTATATATTGGGCGGGTATCCTACGAGCAGTACTTC